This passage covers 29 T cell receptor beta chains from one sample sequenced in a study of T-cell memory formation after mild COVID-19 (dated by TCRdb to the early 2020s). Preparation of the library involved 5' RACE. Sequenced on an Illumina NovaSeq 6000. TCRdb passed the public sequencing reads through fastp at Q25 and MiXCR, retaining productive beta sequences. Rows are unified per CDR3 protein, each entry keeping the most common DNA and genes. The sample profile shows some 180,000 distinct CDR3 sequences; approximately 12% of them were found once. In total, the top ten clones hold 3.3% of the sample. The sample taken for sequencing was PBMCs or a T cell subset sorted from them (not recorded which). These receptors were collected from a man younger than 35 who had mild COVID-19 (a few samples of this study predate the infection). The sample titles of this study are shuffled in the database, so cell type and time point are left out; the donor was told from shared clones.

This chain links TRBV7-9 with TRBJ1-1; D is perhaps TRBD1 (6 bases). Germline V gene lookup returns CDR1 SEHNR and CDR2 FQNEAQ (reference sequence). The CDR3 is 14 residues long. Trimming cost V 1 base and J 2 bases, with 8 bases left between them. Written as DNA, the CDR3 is TGTGCCAGCAGCTTAGAGGGGGGAAACACTGAAGCTTTCTTT. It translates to CASSLEGGNTEAFF.

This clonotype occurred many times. CDR3 loop: CASSLDRPTGELFF. The CDR3 coding sequence is TGCGCCAGCAGCTTGGACAGACCCACCGGGGAGCTGTTTTTT. V usage is TRBV5-1 and J usage is TRBJ2-2; D uncertain. Germline V gene sequence: CDR1 SGHRS, CDR2 YFSETQ. V lost 0 bases, J lost 4 bases, and 7 bases lay in between. The CDR3 consists of 14 residues.

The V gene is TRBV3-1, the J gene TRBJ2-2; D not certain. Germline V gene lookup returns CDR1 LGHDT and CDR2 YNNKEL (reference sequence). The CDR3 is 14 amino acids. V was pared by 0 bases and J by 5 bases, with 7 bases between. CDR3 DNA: TGTGCCAGCAGCCAAGATCACGGGACCGGGGAGCTGTTTTTT. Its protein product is CASSQDHGTGELFF.

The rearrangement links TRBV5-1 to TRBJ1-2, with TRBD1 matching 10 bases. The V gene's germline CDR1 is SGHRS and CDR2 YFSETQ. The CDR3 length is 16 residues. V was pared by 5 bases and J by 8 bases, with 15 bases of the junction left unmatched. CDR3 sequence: CASSGTGTGVLRGYTF. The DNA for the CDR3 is TGCGCCAGCAGTGGGACCGGGACAGGGGTTCTAAGAGGCTACACCTTC.

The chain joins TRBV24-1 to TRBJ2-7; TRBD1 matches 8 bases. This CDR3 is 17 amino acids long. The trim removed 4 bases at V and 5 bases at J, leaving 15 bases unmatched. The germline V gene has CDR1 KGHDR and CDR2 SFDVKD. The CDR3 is CATSDRQDRENWDEQYF. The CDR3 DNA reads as TGTGCCACCAGTGACCGACAGGACAGGGAAAATTGGGACGAGCAGTACTTC.

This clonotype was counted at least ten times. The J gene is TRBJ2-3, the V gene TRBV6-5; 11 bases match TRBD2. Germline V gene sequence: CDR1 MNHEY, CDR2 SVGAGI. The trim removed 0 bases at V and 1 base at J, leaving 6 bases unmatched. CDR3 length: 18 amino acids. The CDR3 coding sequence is TGTGCCAGCAGTTACTCGCGGCGACTAGCGGGGCGCACAGATACGCAGTATTTT. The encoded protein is CASSYSRRLAGRTDTQYF.

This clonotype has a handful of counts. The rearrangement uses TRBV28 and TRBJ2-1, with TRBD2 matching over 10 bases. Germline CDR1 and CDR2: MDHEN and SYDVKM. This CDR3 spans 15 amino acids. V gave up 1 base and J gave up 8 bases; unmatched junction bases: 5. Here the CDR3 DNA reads TGTGCCAGCAGTTTATCGGGACTAGCGATGGATGAGCAGTTCTTC. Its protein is CASSLSGLAMDEQFF. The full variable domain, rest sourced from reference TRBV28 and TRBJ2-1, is DVKVTQSSRYLVKRTGEKVFLECVQDMDHENMFWYRQDPGLGLRLIYFSYDVKMKEKGDIPEGYSVSREKKERFSLILESASTNQTSMYLCASSLSGLAMDEQFFGPGTRLTVL.

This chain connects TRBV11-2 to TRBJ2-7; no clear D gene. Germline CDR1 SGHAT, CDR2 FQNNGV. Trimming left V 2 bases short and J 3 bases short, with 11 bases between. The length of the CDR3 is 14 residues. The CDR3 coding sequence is TGTGCCAGCAGCTTACTCCGCAACCACTACGAGCAGTACTTC. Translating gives CASSLLRNHYEQYF. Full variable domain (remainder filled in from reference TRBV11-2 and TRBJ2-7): EAGVAQSPRYKIIEKRQSVAFWCNPISGHATLYWYQQILGQGPKLLIQFQNNGVVDDSQLPKDRFSAERLKGVDSTLKIQPAKLEDSAVYLCASSLLRNHYEQYFGPGTRLTVT.

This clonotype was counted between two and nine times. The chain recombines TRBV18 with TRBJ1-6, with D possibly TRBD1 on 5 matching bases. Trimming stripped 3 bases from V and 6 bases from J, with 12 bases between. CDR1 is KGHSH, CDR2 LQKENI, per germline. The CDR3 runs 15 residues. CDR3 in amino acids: CASSPRQTLNSPLHF. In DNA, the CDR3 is TGTGCCAGCTCACCGCGACAGACGCTTAATTCACCCCTCCACTTT.

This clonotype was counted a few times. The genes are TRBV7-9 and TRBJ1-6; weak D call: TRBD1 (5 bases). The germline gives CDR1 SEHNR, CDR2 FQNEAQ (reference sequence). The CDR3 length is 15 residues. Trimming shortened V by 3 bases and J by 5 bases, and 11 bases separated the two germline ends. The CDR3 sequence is CASSLGEVNNSPLHF. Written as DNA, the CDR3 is TGTGCCAGCAGCTTGGGGGAAGTCAATAATTCACCCCTCCACTTT.

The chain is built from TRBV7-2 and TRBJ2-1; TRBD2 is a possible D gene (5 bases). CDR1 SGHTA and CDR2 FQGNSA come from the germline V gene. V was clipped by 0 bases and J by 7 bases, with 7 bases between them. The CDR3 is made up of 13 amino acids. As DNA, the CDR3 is TGTGCCAGCAGCTTAGCCTGGGAGAATGAGCAGTTCTTC. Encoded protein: CASSLAWENEQFF.

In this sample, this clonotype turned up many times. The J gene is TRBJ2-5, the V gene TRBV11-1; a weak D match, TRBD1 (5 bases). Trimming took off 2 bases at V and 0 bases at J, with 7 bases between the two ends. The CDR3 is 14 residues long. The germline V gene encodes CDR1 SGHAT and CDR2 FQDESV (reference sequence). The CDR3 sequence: CASSLQGYQETQYF. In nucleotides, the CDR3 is TGTGCCAGCAGCTTACAGGGATACCAAGAGACCCAGTACTTC.

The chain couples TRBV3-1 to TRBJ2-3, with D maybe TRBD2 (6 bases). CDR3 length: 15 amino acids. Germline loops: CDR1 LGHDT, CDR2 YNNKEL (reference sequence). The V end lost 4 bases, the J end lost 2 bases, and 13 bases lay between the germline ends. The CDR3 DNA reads TGTGCCAGCAGCCCGCGGGGCTCTGACACAGATACGCAGTATTTT. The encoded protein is CASSPRGSDTDTQYF.

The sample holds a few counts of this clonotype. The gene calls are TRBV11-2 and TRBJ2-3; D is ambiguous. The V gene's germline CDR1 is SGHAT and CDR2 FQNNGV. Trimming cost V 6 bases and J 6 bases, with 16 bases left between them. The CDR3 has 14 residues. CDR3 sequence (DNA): TGTGCCAGCAGTCCGATAAAAGTCCATGATACGCAGTATTTT. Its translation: CASSPIKVHDTQYF.

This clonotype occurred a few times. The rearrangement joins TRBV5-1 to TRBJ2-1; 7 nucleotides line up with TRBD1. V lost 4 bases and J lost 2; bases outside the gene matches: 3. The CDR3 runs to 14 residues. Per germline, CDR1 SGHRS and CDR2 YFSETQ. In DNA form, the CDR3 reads TGCGCCAGCAGCGGAGGACAGGCCTACAATGAGCAGTTCTTC. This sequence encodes CASSGGQAYNEQFF.

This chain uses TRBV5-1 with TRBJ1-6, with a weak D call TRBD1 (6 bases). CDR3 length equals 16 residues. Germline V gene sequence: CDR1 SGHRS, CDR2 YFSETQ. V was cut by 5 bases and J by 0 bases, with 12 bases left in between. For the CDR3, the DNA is TGCGCCAGCAGGACACAGGGCGGCTCCTATAATTCACCCCTCCACTTT. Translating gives CASRTQGGSYNSPLHF.

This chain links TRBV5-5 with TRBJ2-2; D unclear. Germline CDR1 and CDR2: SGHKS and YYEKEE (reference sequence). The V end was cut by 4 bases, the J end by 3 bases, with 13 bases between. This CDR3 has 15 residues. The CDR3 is CASSLGSGYTGELFF. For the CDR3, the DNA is TGTGCCAGCAGCCTAGGCTCTGGGTACACCGGGGAGCTGTTTTTT.

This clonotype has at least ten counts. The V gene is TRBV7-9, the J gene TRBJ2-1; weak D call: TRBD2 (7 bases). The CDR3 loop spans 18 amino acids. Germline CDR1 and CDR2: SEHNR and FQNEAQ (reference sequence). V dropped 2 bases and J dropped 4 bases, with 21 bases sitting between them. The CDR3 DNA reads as TGTGCCAGCAGCTTATTTTCCGGGGGGCCTTCAACTTACAATGAGCAGTTCTTC. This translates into CASSLFSGGPSTYNEQFF.

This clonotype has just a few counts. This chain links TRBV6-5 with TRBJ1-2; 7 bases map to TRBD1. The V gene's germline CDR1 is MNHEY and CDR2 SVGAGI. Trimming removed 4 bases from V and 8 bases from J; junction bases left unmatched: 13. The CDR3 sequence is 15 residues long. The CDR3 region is CASSFSITGALGYTF. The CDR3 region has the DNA TGTGCCAGCAGTTTTTCCATCACAGGGGCCCTCGGCTACACCTTC.

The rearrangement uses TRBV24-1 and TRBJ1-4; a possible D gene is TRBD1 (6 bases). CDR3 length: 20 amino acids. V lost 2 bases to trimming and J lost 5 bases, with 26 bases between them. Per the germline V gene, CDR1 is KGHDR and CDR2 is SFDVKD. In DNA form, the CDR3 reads TGTGCCACCAGTGATTCGCGCGGCGGTGCAGGGGCGGGATCGAATGAAAAACTGTTTTTT. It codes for CATSDSRGGAGAGSNEKLFF.

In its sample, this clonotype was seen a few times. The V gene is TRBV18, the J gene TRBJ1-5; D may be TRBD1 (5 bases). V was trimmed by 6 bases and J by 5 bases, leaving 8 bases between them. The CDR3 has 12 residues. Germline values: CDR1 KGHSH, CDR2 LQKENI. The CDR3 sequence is CASSTGDQPQHF. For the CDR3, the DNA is TGTGCCAGCTCCACAGGCGATCAGCCCCAGCATTTT.

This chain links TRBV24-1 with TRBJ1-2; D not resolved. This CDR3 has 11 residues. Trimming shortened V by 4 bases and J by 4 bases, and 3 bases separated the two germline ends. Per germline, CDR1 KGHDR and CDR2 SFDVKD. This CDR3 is CATSEGYGYTF. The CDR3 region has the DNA TGTGCCACCAGTGAGGGCTATGGCTACACCTTC.

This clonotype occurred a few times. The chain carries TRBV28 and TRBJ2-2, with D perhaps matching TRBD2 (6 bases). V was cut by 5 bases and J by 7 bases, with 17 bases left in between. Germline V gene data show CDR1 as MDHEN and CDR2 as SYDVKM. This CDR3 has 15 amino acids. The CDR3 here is CASSGPGLPIGELFF. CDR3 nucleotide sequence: TGTGCCAGCAGTGGTCCGGGACTCCCGATCGGGGAGCTGTTTTTT.

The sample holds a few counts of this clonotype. CDR3 DNA: TGTGCCACCAGCAGAATAGCGGGGGGGTTCACAGATACGCAGTATTTT. Its translation is CATSRIAGGFTDTQYF. The V gene is TRBV15, the J gene TRBJ2-3; 11 bases line up with TRBD2. Trimming at V came to 2 bases and at J to 2 bases, leaving 3 bases not matched to a gene. This CDR3 is built from 16 residues. The germline gives CDR1 LNHNV, CDR2 YYDKDF (reference sequence).

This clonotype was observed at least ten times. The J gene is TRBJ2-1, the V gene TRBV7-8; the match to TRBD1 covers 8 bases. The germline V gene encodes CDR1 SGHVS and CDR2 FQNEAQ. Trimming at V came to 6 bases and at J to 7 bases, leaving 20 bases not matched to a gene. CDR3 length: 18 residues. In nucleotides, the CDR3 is TGTGCCAGCAGACAAAAGCCCCAGGGGGCACCAATAGAGAATGAGCAGTTCTTC. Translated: CASRQKPQGAPIENEQFF.

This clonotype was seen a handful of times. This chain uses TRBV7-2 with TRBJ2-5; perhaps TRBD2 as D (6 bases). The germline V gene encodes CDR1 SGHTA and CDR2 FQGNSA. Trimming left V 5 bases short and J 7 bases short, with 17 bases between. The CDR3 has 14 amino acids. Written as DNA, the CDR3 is TGTGCCAGCAGCGGGACTGGGCTCACGGGGACCCAGTACTTC. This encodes CASSGTGLTGTQYF.

CDR3 protein: CASSELLGAGQETQYF. The CDR3 nucleotides are TGTGCCAGCAGTGAACTTTTAGGAGCGGGCCAAGAGACCCAGTACTTC. The chain links TRBV2 to TRBJ2-5; weak D call: TRBD2 (6 bases). The CDR3 covers 16 residues. In germline, CDR1 is SNHLY, CDR2 FYNNEI. V lost 2 bases and J 1 base, leaving 14 bases between the germline ends. The whole variable domain, remainder taken from reference TRBV2 and TRBJ2-5, is EPEVTQTPSHQVTQMGQEVILRCVPISNHLYFYWYRQILGQKVEFLVSFYNNEISEKSEIFDDQFSVERPDGSNFTLKIRSTKLEDSAMYFCASSELLGAGQETQYFGPGTRLLVL.

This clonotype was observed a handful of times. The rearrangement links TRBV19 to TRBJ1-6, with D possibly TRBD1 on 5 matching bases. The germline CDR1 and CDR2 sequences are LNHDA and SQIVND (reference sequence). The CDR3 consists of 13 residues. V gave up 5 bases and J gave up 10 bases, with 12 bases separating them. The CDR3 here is CASSLQTDSPLHF. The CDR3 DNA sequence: TGTGCCAGTAGTCTCCAGACAGACTCACCCCTCCACTTT.

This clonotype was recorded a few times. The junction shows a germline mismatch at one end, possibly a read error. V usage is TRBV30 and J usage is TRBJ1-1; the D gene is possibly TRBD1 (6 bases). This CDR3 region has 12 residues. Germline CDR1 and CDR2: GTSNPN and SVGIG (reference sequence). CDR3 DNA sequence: TGTGCCTGGAGGTCCGGACAGCTCGGGTTCTACTTT. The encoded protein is CAWRSGQLGFYF.